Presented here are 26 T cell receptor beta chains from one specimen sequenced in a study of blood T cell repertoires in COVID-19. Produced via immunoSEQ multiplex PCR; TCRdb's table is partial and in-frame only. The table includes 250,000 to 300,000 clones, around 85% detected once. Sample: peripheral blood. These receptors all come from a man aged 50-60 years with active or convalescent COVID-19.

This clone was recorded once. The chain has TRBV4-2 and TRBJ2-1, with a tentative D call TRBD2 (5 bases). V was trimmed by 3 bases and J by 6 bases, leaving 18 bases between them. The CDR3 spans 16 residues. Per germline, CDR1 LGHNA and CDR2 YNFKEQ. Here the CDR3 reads CASSQPYLRAANEQFF. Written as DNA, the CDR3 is TGTGCCAGCAGCCAGCCCTATTTGAGGGCGGCCAATGAGCAGTTCTTC.

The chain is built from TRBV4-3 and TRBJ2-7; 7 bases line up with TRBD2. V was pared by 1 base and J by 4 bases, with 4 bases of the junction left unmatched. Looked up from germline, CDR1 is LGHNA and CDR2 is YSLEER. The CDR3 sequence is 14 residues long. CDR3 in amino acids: CASSQVGGSYEQYF. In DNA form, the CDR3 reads TGCGCCAGCAGCCAAGTCGGGGGGTCATACGAGCAGTACTTC.

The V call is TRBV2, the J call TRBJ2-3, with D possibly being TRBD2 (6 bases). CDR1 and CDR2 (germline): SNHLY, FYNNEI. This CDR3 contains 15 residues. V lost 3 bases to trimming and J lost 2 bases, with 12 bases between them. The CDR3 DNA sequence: TGTGCCAGCAGTGACCCAGGAGGGAACACAGATACGCAGTATTTT. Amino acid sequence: CASSDPGGNTDTQYF.

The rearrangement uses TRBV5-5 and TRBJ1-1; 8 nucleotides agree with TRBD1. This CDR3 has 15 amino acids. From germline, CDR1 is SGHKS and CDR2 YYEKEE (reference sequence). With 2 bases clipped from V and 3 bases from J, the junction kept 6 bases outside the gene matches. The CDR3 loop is CASSFHRGGYTEAFF. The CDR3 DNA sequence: TGTGCCAGCAGCTTCCACAGGGGGGGATACACTGAAGCTTTCTTT. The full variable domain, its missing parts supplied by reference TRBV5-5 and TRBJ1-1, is DAGVTQSPTHLIKTRGQQVTLRCSPISGHKSVSWYQQVLGQGPQFIFQYYEKEERGRGNFPDRFSARQFPNYSSELNVNALLLGDSALYLCASSFHRGGYTEAFFGQGTRLTVV.

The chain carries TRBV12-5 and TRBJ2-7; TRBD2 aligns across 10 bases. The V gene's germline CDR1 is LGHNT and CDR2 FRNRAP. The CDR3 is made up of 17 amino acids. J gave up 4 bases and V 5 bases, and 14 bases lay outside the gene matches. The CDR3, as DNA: TGTGCTAGTGGTCCCCGATCCCTAGCGGGAGAAAGGTACGAGCAGTACTTC. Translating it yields CASGPRSLAGERYEQYF.

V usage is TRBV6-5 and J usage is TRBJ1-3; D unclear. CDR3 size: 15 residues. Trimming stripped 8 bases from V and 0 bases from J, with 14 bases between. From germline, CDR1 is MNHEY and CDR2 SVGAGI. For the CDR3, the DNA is TGTGCCAGCGGCGGCCCAATAGACTCTGGAAACACCATATATTTT. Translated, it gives CASGGPIDSGNTIYF.

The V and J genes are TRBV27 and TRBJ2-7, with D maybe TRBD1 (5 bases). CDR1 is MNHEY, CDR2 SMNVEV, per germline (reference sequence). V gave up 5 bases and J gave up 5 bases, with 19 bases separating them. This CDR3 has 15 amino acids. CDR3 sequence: CASSLRGPVKNEQYF. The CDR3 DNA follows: TGTGCCAGCAGTCTAAGGGGCCCAGTAAAGAACGAGCAGTACTTC.

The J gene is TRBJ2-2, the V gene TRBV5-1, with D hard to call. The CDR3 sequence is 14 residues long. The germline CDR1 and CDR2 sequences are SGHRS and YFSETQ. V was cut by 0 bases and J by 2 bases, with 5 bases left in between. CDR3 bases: TGCGCCAGCAGCTTGGATCTAAACACCGGGGAGCTGTTTTTT. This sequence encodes CASSLDLNTGELFF.

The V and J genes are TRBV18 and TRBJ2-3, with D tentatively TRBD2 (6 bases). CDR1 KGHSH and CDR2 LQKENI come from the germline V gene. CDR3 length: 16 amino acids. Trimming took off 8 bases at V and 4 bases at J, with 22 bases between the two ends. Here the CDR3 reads CASQGAPTGAPDTQYF. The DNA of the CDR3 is TGTGCCAGCCAGGGTGCCCCTACGGGAGCTCCAGATACGCAGTATTTT.

CDR3 nucleotide sequence: TGTGCCAGCACCACGGACAGGGTCCCTGAAGCTTTCTTT. Amino acid sequence: CASTTDRVPEAFF. J is TRBJ1-1 and V is TRBV2; 8 bases are shared with TRBD1. The V gene end was trimmed by 7 bases and the J gene end by 6 bases; junction bases not matched to a gene: 7. CDR3 size: 13 residues. CDR1 and CDR2 from the germline V gene are SNHLY and FYNNEI. The variable domain in full, with the rest retrieved from reference TRBV2 and TRBJ1-1, is EPEVTQTPSHQVTQMGQEVILRCVPISNHLYFYWYRQILGQKVEFLVSFYNNEISEKSEIFDDQFSVERPDGSNFTLKIRSTKLEDSAMYFCASTTDRVPEAFFGQGTRLTVV.

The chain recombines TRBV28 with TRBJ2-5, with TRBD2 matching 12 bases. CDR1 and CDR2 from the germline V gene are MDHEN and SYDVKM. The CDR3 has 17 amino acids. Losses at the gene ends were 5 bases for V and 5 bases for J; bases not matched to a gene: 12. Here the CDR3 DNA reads TGTGCCAGCAGTGCCATCGGACTAGCGGGAATTGAGGAGACCCAGTACTTC. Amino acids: CASSAIGLAGIEETQYF.

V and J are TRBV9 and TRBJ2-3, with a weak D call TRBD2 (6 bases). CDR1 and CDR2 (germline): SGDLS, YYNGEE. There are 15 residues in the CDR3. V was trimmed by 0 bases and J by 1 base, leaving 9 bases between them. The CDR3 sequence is CASSVGASGTDTQYF. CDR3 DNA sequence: TGTGCCAGCAGCGTAGGGGCTAGCGGCACAGATACGCAGTATTTT.

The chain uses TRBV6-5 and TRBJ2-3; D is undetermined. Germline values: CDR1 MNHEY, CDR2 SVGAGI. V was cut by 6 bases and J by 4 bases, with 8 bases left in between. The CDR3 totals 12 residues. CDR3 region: CASRLSADTQYF. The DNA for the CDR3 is TGTGCCAGCAGATTGAGTGCAGATACGCAGTATTTT.

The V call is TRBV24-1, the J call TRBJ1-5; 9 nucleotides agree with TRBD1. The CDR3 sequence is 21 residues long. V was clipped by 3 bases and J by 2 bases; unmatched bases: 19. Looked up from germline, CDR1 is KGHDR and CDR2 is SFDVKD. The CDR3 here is CATSDRISCGQGNGGNQPQHF. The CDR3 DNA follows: TGTGCCACCAGTGATAGAATCTCCTGCGGACAGGGGAATGGAGGCAATCAGCCCCAGCATTTT.

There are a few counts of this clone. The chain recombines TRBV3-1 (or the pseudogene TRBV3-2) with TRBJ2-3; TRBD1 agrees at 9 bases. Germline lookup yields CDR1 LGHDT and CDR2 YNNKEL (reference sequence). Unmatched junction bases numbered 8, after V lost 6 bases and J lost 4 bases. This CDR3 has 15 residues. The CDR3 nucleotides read TGTGCCAGCAGACAGGGGGCTATAGACTCAGATACGCAGTATTTT. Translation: CASRQGAIDSDTQYF.

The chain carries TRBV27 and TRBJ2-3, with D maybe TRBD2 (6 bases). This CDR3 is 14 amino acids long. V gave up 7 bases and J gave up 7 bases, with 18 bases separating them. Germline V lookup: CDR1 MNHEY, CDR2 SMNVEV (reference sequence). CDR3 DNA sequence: TGTGCCAGCATATCGGGCGGGATGGTAAATACGCAGTATTTT. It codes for CASISGGMVNTQYF.

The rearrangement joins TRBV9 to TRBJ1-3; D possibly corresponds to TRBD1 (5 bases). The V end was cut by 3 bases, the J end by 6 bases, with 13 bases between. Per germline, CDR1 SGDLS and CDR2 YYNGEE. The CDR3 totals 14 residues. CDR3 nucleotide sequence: TGTGCCAGCAGCGGAGGCCGGGACTCAAACACCATATATTTT. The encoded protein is CASSGGRDSNTIYF.

The CDR3 region has the DNA TGTGCCAGCTCACCACTTCCAGTAATGAACACTGAAGCTTTCTTT. It translates to CASSPLPVMNTEAFF. The J gene is TRBJ1-1, the V gene TRBV18; D is uncertain. From germline, CDR1 is KGHSH and CDR2 LQKENI. This CDR3 spans 15 amino acids. Deletions cut 1 base from V and 0 bases from J, with 9 bases between.

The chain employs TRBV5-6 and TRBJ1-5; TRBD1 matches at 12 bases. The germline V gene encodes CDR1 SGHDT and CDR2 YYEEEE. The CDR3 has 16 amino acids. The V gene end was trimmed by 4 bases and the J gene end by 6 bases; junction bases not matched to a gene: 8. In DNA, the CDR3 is TGTGCCAGCAGCAAAGGGGACAGGGGGCTTGGTCAGCCCCAGCATTTT. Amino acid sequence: CASSKGDRGLGQPQHF.

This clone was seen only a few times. CDR3 region: CASSHPRLAGGNEQFF. The DNA of the CDR3 is TGTGCCAGCAGCCACCCTAGACTAGCGGGAGGCAATGAGCAGTTCTTC. The chain uses TRBV3-1 (or the pseudogene TRBV3-2) and TRBJ2-1; 13 bases agree with TRBD2. The CDR3 extends over 16 amino acids. The ends lost 3 bases at V and 6 bases at J; junction bases unmatched: 5. Germline V CDR1 and CDR2: LGHDT, YNNKEL (reference sequence).

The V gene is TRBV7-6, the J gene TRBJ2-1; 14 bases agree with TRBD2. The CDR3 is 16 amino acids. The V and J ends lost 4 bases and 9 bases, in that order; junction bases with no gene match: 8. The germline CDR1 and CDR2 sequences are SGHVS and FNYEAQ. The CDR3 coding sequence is TGTGCCAGCAGCTCGACGGGACTAGCGGGAGTCGGTGAGCAGTTCTTC. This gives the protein CASSSTGLAGVGEQFF.

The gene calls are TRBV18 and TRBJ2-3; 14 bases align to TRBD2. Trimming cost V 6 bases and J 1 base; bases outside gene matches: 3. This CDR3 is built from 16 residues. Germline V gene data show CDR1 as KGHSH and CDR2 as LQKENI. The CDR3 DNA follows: TGTGCCAGCTCCCAGGGACTAGCGGGAGGCACAGATACGCAGTATTTT. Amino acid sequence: CASSQGLAGGTDTQYF.

The CDR3 region has the DNA TGTGCCAGCAGCTTCGGGACTAGCGGGAGTCTTTTAGGTGAGCAGTTCTTC. Its protein is CASSFGTSGSLLGEQFF. The genes are TRBV9 and TRBJ2-1; 14 bases line up with TRBD2. Germline V gives CDR1 SGDLS, CDR2 YYNGEE. This CDR3 comprises 17 residues. Trimming removed 4 bases from V and 9 bases from J; junction bases left unmatched: 12.

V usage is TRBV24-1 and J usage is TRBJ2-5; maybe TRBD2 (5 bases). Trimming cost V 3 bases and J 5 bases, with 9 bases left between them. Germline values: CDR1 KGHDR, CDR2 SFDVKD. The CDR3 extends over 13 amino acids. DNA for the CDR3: TGTGCCACCAGTGATGGGAGAAGGGAGACCCAGTACTTC. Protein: CATSDGRRETQYF.

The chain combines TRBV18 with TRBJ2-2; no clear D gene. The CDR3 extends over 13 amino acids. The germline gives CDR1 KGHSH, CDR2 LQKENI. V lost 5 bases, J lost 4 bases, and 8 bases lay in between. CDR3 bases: TGTGCCAGCTCATCGCAAGCCACCGGGGAGCTGTTTTTT. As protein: CASSSQATGELFF.

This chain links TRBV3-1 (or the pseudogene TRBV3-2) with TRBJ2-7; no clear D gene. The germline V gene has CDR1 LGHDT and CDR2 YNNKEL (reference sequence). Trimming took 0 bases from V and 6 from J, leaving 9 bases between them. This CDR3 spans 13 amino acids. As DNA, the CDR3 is TGTGCCAGCAGCCAAGATTGGCTCCGCGAGCAGTACTTC. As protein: CASSQDWLREQYF.